The clone carrying this T cell receptor (beta chain) turned up a few times. Antigen: not known. The record originates from a study of early T cells in non-severe SARS-CoV-2 infection. As for the study in general: Bulk RNA taken from unsorted whole blood was sequenced, leaving chains unpaired.

This CDR3 contains 13 residues. Per the germline V gene, CDR1 is LGHDT and CDR2 is YNNKEL (reference sequence). Trimming took 1 base from V and 9 from J, leaving 9 bases between them. Findings of the study overall: Matches to VDJdb favored anti-spike CD8 responses and missed private and CD4 specificities.

The TCR library protocol was used to attach unique molecular identifiers. These identifiers were attached to individual cDNA molecules. Each CDR3 protein gets one entry after TCRdb re-called the 5' RACE reads with MiXCR. Altogether 70,000 or so distinct CDR3 sequences are present, over 9% being singletons, with the ten largest covering 6% to 8.5%. The sequenced sample was whole blood, obtained at baseline. The J gene is TRBJ2-2, the V gene TRBV3-1; either TRBD1 or TRBD2 may fit D (5 bases each). The clonotype was recovered from an adult who was a healthcare worker with PCR-confirmed SARS-CoV-2 infection or an uninfected control (not recorded which). CDR3 DNA: TGTGCCAGCAGCCAAGGGGACCTGCGGGAGCTGTTTTTT. Amino acids: CASSQGDLRELFF.